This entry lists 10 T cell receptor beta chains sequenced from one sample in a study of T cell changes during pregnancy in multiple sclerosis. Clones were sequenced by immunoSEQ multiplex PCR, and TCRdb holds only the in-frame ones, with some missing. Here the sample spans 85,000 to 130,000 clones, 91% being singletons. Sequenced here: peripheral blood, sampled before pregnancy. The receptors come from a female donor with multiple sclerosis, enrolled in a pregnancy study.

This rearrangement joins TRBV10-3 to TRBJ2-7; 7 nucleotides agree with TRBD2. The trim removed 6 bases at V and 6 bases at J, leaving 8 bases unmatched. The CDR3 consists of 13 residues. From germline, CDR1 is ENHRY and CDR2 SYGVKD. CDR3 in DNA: TGTGCCATCAGCCGACCGACTAGCCTCGAGCAGTACTTC. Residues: CAISRPTSLEQYF.

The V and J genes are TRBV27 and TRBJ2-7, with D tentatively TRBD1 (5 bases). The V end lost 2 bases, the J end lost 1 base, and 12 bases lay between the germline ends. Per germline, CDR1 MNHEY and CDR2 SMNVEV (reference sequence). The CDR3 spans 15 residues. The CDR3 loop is CASSLRQGVSYEQYF. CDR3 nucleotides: TGTGCCAGCAGTTTACGCCAAGGGGTATCCTACGAGCAGTACTTC.

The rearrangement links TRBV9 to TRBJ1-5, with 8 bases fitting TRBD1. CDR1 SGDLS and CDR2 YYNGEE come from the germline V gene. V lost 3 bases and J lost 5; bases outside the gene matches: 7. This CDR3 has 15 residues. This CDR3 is CASSEGSDRDQPQHF. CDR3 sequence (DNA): TGTGCCAGCAGCGAGGGATCGGACAGGGATCAGCCCCAGCATTTT.

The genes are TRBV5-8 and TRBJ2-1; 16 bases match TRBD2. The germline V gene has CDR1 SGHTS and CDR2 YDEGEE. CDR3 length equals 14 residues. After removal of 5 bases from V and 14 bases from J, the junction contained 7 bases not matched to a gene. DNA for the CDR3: TGTGCCAGCAGGGGGGGGACTAGCGGGAGGGCCAAGTTCTTC. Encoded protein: CASRGGTSGRAKFF.

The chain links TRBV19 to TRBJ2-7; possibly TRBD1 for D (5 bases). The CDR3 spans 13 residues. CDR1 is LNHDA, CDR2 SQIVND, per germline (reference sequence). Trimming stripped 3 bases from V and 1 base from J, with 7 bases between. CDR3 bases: TGTGCCAGTAGTATTCCAGGGTCCTACGAGCAGTACTTC. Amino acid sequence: CASSIPGSYEQYF.

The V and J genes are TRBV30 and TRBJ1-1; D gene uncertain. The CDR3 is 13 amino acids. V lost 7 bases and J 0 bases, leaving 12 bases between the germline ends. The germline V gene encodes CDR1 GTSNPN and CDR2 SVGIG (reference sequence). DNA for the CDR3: TGTGCCTTCCTGGCAGGCCTGAACACTGAAGCTTTCTTT. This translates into CAFLAGLNTEAFF.

The CDR3 protein is CASSLGDRGLTGELFF. Here the CDR3 DNA reads TGCGCCAGCAGCCTTGGAGACAGGGGGCTGACCGGGGAGCTGTTTTTT. The chain combines TRBV5-1 with TRBJ2-2; 10 bases are a match to TRBD1. The CDR3 loop spans 16 amino acids. Germline CDR1 is SGHRS and CDR2 is YFSETQ. The trim removed 4 bases at V and 5 bases at J, leaving 8 bases unmatched.

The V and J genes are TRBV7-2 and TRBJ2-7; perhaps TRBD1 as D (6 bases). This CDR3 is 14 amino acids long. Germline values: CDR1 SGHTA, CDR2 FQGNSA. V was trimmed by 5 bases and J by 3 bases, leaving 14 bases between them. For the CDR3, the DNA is TGTGCCAGCAGCCCCTTGACAGGACACTACGAGCAGTACTTC. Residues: CASSPLTGHYEQYF. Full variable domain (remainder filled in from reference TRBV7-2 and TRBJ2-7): GAGVSQSPSNKVTEKGKDVELRCDPISGHTALYWYRQSLGQGLEFLIYFQGNSAPDKSGLPSDRFSAERTGGSVSTLTIQRTQQEDSAVYLCASSPLTGHYEQYFGPGTRLTVT.

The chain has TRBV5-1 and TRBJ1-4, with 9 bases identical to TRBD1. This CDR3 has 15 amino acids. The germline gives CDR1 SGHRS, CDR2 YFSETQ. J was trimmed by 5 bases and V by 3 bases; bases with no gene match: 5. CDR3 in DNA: TGCGCCAGCAGCTCCGCCGGGACAGGGAATGAAAAACTGTTTTTT. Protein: CASSSAGTGNEKLFF.

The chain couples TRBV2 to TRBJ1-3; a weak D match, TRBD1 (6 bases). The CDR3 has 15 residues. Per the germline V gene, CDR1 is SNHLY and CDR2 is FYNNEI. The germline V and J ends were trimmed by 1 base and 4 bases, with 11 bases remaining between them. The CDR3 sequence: CASSEDRASGNTIYF. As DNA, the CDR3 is TGTGCCAGCAGTGAAGACAGGGCTTCAGGAAACACCATATATTTT.